The next 6 T cell receptor beta chains were all read from a single sample in a study of response to subunit inactivated influenza vaccine (dated by TCRdb to 2016 to 2019). Libraries were prepared through RT-PCR. TCRdb shows the sequencer as Illumina HiSeq 2500. Through fastp at Q25 and MiXCR, TCRdb rebuilt clones from the public reads, retaining in-frame beta chains. When rows share a CDR3 protein, they turn into one entry using the most common DNA and genes. The sample yields approximately 490,000 distinct CDR3 sequences; approximately 7.3% were counted once. The ten largest make up less than 15% of the sample. Sequencing was performed on PBMCs from blood, taken less than 30 months after vaccination. These receptors originate from a man between 45 and 75 years old who received an inactivated influenza vaccine. Donor details come from another sample of the same person, matched by shared clones.

This chain uses TRBV30 with TRBJ1-1; the D gene is possibly TRBD1 (5 bases). Trimming removed 1 base from V and 1 base from J, with 10 bases in between. Germline loops: CDR1 GTSNPN, CDR2 SVGIG (reference sequence). The CDR3 consists of 14 residues. The CDR3 spells CAWSAGASNTEAFF. The CDR3 DNA follows: TGTGCCTGGAGTGCCGGGGCCTCGAACACTGAAGCTTTCTTT. The whole variable domain, filled in from reference TRBV30 and TRBJ1-1, reads SQTIHQWPATLVQPVGSPLSLECTVEGTSNPNLYWYRQAAGRGLQLLFYSVGIGQISSEVPQNLSASRPQDRQFILSSKKLLLSDSGFYLCAWSAGASNTEAFFGQGTRLTVV.

This clonotype came up a few times. The rearrangement uses TRBV4-2 and TRBJ2-7; D uncertain. V was shortened by 4 bases and J by 4 bases, with 14 bases between the two germline ends. The CDR3 is 14 amino acids. Germline values: CDR1 LGHNA, CDR2 YNFKEQ. The CDR3 nucleotides read TGTGCCAGCAGCCCCCGGGCCGTAGATTACGAGCAGTACTTC. This encodes CASSPRAVDYEQYF.

This clonotype was counted only a few times. This rearrangement joins TRBV6-6 to TRBJ1-1; 8 bases align to TRBD1. CDR3 length: 12 amino acids. J lost 6 bases, V lost 7 bases, and 4 bases had no gene match. Germline V gene sequence: CDR1 MNHNY, CDR2 SVGAGI (reference sequence). The CDR3 reads CASNRGIAEAFF. The CDR3 DNA sequence: TGTGCCAGCAACAGGGGGATCGCTGAAGCTTTCTTT.

In its sample, this clonotype was seen many times. The chain uses TRBV5-1 and TRBJ2-3; maybe TRBD1 (6 bases). This CDR3 is 15 amino acids long. The germline V gene encodes CDR1 SGHRS and CDR2 YFSETQ. Trimming cost V 0 bases and J 4 bases, with 12 bases left between them. CDR3 protein: CASSLAFRGSDTQYF. The DNA of the CDR3 is TGCGCCAGCAGCTTGGCCTTCAGGGGTTCAGATACGCAGTATTTT.

This clonotype appeared many times. The genes are TRBV29-1 and TRBJ2-3; maybe TRBD2 (5 bases). V lost 3 bases, J lost 0 bases, and 13 bases lay in between. This CDR3 contains 15 residues. In germline, CDR1 is SQVTM, CDR2 ANQGSEA. The chain's CDR3 is CSVERGSRSTDTQYF. For the CDR3, the DNA is TGCAGCGTTGAGAGAGGGAGTCGCAGCACAGATACGCAGTATTTT.

This clonotype came up a few times. This rearrangement joins TRBV29-1 to TRBJ2-1; 15 nucleotides align to TRBD2. V was pared by 6 bases and J by 9 bases, with 9 bases of the junction left unmatched. CDR1 SQVTM and CDR2 ANQGSEA come from the germline V gene. The CDR3 totals 15 residues. This CDR3 reads CSVGTSGRPFFEQFF. The CDR3 DNA reads as TGCAGCGTCGGGACTAGCGGGAGGCCCTTTTTTGAGCAGTTCTTC.